The 32 T cell receptor beta chains listed next were all sequenced from one sample in a study of graft-versus-host responses after intestinal transplantation. Only in-frame clones appear in the TCRdb table, and some are missing; sequencing was by immunoSEQ multiplex PCR. The table shows more than 50,000 clones, with about 90% occurring only once. Source: PBMCs, taken roughly 660 days after intestinal transplant. These receptors were collected from a human patient who received an intestinal transplant, so some T cells may come from the graft donor.

This sequence joins TRBV5-4 and TRBJ1-2, with TRBD1 matching over 7 bases. The J segment lost 5 bases and the V segment lost 2 bases, leaving 3 bases of the junction unmatched. This CDR3 has 13 amino acids. Germline CDR1 SGHNT, CDR2 YYREEE (reference sequence). CDR3 coding DNA: TGTGCCAGCAGCTTCGGGACAGAGTATGGCTACACCTTC. Amino acids: CASSFGTEYGYTF.

The V call is TRBV18, the J call TRBJ1-2; D call uncertain. Looked up from germline, CDR1 is KGHSH and CDR2 is LQKENI. The CDR3 covers 15 residues. The germline V and J ends were trimmed by 0 bases and 7 bases, with 15 bases remaining between them. CDR3: CASSPPRSVLGGYTF. CDR3 coding DNA: TGTGCCAGCTCACCACCTCGGTCAGTCCTTGGTGGCTACACCTTC.

The V call is TRBV13, the J call TRBJ1-2; TRBD1 might be the D (6 bases). The V and J ends lost 4 bases and 5 bases respectively, with 11 bases between them. This CDR3 region has 13 residues. The germline V gene has CDR1 PRHDT and CDR2 FYEKMQ (reference sequence). CDR3 bases: TGTGCCAGCAGCTCGGACAGTATTTATGGCTACACCTTC. Translation: CASSSDSIYGYTF.

The chain combines TRBV7-9 with TRBJ1-1; 8 bases map to TRBD1. The ends lost 5 bases at V and 4 bases at J; junction bases unmatched: 3. The V gene's germline CDR1 is SEHNR and CDR2 FQNEAQ (reference sequence). The CDR3 length is 13 residues. This CDR3 reads CASSPDRATEAFF. Here the CDR3 DNA reads TGTGCCAGCAGCCCGGACAGGGCCACTGAAGCTTTCTTT.

The chain employs TRBV14 and TRBJ2-7; D may be TRBD2 (6 bases). The length of the CDR3 is 17 residues. Germline CDR1 SGHDN, CDR2 FVKESK. Trimming shortened V by 2 bases and J by 2 bases, and 19 bases separated the two germline ends. CDR3 residues: CASSQIGGSRGTYEQYF. The CDR3 DNA reads as TGTGCCAGCAGCCAAATCGGGGGTTCTCGAGGAACCTACGAGCAGTACTTC.

The chain carries TRBV2 and TRBJ1-1, with D unresolved. V lost 4 bases and J 1 base, leaving 4 bases between the germline ends. The CDR3 contains 12 residues. CDR1 and CDR2 (germline): SNHLY, FYNNEI. The CDR3 here is CASSGGNTEAFF. The CDR3 DNA follows: TGTGCCAGCAGTGGCGGGAACACTGAAGCTTTCTTT.

The chain carries TRBV4-2 and TRBJ2-7; 7 bases fit TRBD2. The CDR3 consists of 16 residues. Germline V gene lookup returns CDR1 LGHNA and CDR2 YNFKEQ. Trimming took 0 bases from V and 2 from J; bases not matched to a gene: 7. CDR3 nucleotides: TGTGCCAGCAGCCAAGAGGGTGTGGCGGGGGCCTACGAGCAGTACTTC. Protein sequence: CASSQEGVAGAYEQYF.

This chain links TRBV19 with TRBJ1-4; D is uncertain. Germline CDR1 is LNHDA and CDR2 is SQIVND (reference sequence). Trimming removed 1 base from V and 2 bases from J, with 11 bases in between. The CDR3 loop spans 16 amino acids. The CDR3 bases are TGTGCCAGTAGTATAGGAGCCAGGTCGACTAATGAAAAACTGTTTTTT. It encodes CASSIGARSTNEKLFF.

In its sample, this clone was seen a few times. The rearrangement links TRBV5-4 to TRBJ1-6; D gene uncertain. Trimming took off 0 bases at V and 10 bases at J, with 8 bases between the two ends. This CDR3 comprises 13 residues. The germline CDR1 and CDR2 sequences are SGHNT and YYREEE (reference sequence). The CDR3 protein is CASSLAGNSPLHF. The CDR3 DNA follows: TGTGCCAGCAGCTTGGCGGGGAACTCACCCCTCCACTTT.

The V gene is TRBV5-8, the J gene TRBJ2-6, with D maybe TRBD1 (5 bases). Trimming stripped 2 bases from V and 2 bases from J, with 11 bases between. The CDR3 totals 16 residues. Germline values: CDR1 SGHTS, CDR2 YDEGEE. CDR3 coding DNA: TGTGCCAGCAGCTTTCGGTGGGGCGCTGGGGCCAACGTCCTGACTTTC. This translates into CASSFRWGAGANVLTF.

The genes are TRBV29-1 and TRBJ2-1; D gene unclear. Trimming stripped 0 bases from V and 6 bases from J, with 3 bases between. The length of the CDR3 is 11 residues. CDR1 and CDR2 from the germline V gene are SQVTM and ANQGSEA. As DNA, the CDR3 is TGCAGCGTTGAAGAATTCAATGAGCAGTTCTTC. Its translation: CSVEEFNEQFF.

The V call is TRBV19, the J call TRBJ2-2, with 7 bases identical to TRBD1. With 6 bases clipped from V and 0 bases from J, the junction kept 4 bases outside the gene matches. This CDR3 is 15 amino acids long. In germline, CDR1 is LNHDA, CDR2 SQIVND (reference sequence). The CDR3 DNA reads TGTGCCAGTAGCCTTGGACAGGCGAACACCGGGGAGCTGTTTTTT. Protein product: CASSLGQANTGELFF.

The CDR3 bases are TGTGCCAGCAGCTTAAATTCGGGCGAACTGTTTTTT. Amino acid sequence: CASSLNSGELFF. The chain joins TRBV7-8 to TRBJ1-4; D unclear. The V gene lost 2 bases and the J gene lost 12 bases, with 10 bases spanning the gap. Germline-derived CDR1 and CDR2 are SGHVS and FQNEAQ. This CDR3 is built from 12 residues.

The chain carries TRBV2 and TRBJ1-4, with unresolved D. CDR3 length equals 14 residues. V gave up 6 bases and J gave up 0 bases, with 8 bases separating them. The germline CDR1 and CDR2 sequences are SNHLY and FYNNEI. For the CDR3, the DNA is TGTGCCAGCAGATCCCGAGCAACTAATGAAAAACTGTTTTTT. Its translation: CASRSRATNEKLFF.

This chain uses TRBV11-3 with TRBJ1-1, with a weak D call TRBD1 (5 bases). Germline CDR1 SGHNT, CDR2 YENEEA. The V gene lost 10 bases and the J gene lost 5 bases, with 11 bases spanning the gap. The CDR3 is made up of 11 amino acids. The CDR3 coding sequence is TGTGCCACTCGGGGGGGGACTGAAGCTTTCTTT. Encoded protein: CATRGGTEAFF.

The V gene is TRBV9, the J gene TRBJ2-1, with D possibly called TRBD1 or TRBD2 (6 bases each). This CDR3 contains 15 residues. V was shortened by 0 bases and J by 6 bases, with 13 bases between the two germline ends. Looked up from germline, CDR1 is SGDLS and CDR2 is YYNGEE. The CDR3 nucleotides read TGTGCCAGCAGCGTAGTAGGGGGGCCCTTCAATGAGCAGTTCTTC. Its translation is CASSVVGGPFNEQFF.

The chain is built from TRBV7-7 and TRBJ2-1; D not certain. Germline lookup yields CDR1 SSHAT and CDR2 FNYEAQ (reference sequence). V was cut by 5 bases and J by 9 bases, with 5 bases left in between. This CDR3 comprises 10 residues. The CDR3 DNA reads TGTGCCAGCAGCCTTACTGAGCAGTTCTTC. Protein: CASSLTEQFF. Complete variable domain (other parts from reference TRBV7-7 and TRBJ2-1): GAGVSQSPRYKVTKRGQDVTLRCDPISSHATLYWYQQALGQGPEFLTYFNYEAQPDKSGLPSDRFSAERPEGSISTLTIQRTEQRDSAMYRCASSLTEQFFGPGTRLTVL.

The V and J genes are TRBV23-1 and TRBJ2-7; D not resolved. TRBV23-1 is an ORF; its function is uncertain. This CDR3 spans 13 amino acids. V was cut by 4 bases and J by 1 base, with 8 bases left in between. CDR3 DNA: TGCGCCAGCAGTCTCGGCATATCCTACGAGCAGTACTTC. It codes for CASSLGISYEQYF.

The gene calls are TRBV10-3 and TRBJ1-4, with 7 bases matching TRBD1. The CDR3 covers 14 residues. Trimming took 3 bases from V and 5 from J; bases not matched to a gene: 3. The germline V gene encodes CDR1 ENHRY and CDR2 SYGVKD. The CDR3 loop is CAISDPGGNEKLFF. The CDR3 coding sequence is TGTGCCATCAGTGACCCAGGGGGAAATGAAAAACTGTTTTTT.

The J gene is TRBJ1-2, the V gene TRBV7-9; 7 bases line up with TRBD1. CDR3 length: 14 amino acids. V lost 1 base, J lost 5 bases, and 4 bases stayed unmatched. Germline loops: CDR1 SEHNR, CDR2 FQNEAQ (reference sequence). CDR3 sequence reads: CASSLEGGQYGYTF. The CDR3 coding sequence is TGTGCCAGCAGCTTAGAGGGGGGACAGTATGGCTACACCTTC.

V usage is TRBV6-4 and J usage is TRBJ1-6, with a weak D call TRBD1 (5 bases). Trimming removed 4 bases from V and 5 bases from J, with 9 bases in between. The CDR3 length is 14 residues. The germline V gene encodes CDR1 MRHNA and CDR2 SNTAGT. The CDR3 sequence: CASSVGPNNSPLHF. CDR3 nucleotide sequence: TGTGCCAGCAGTGTGGGACCTAATAATTCACCCCTCCACTTT.

The gene calls are TRBV7-2 and TRBJ2-1; 9 bases align to TRBD2. V gave up 2 bases and J gave up 4 bases; unmatched junction bases: 6. This CDR3 contains 16 residues. The germline CDR1 and CDR2 sequences are SGHTA and FQGNSA. CDR3 amino acids: CASSLLPRGGYNEQFF. Here the CDR3 DNA reads TGTGCCAGCAGCTTACTCCCGCGGGGGGGTTACAATGAGCAGTTCTTC.

This clone was seen only a few times. CDR3 nucleotide sequence: TGTGCCAGCTCTCGGACTCTAGCGAACTATGGCTACACCTTC. This translates into CASSRTLANYGYTF. The V call is TRBV18, the J call TRBJ1-2, with D unclear. The germline CDR1 and CDR2 sequences are KGHSH and LQKENI. The CDR3 is 14 amino acids. Trimming took 6 bases from V and 2 from J, leaving 13 bases between them.

This chain links TRBV11-1 with TRBJ1-2; D not certain. From germline, CDR1 is SGHAT and CDR2 FQDESV (reference sequence). The CDR3 totals 14 residues. Trimming took off 7 bases at V and 8 bases at J, with 20 bases between the two ends. CDR3 nucleotide sequence: TGTGCCAGCAAGGATAGTTTGGCCCTAGGCGGCTACACCTTC. It translates to CASKDSLALGGYTF.

CDR3 sequence (DNA): TGTGCCAGTAGTATAGATAGCAGACTAGTGTTAGGAGATACGCAGTATTTT. Protein: CASSIDSRLVLGDTQYF. The V call is TRBV19, the J call TRBJ2-3; D possibly corresponds to TRBD2 (6 bases). Germline V gene data show CDR1 as LNHDA and CDR2 as SQIVND (reference sequence). V was pared by 0 bases and J by 5 bases, with 18 bases between. This CDR3 has 17 amino acids.

The genes are TRBV29-1 and TRBJ1-4; possibly TRBD1 for D (5 bases). Germline CDR1 SQVTM, CDR2 ANQGSEA. V shed 6 bases and J shed 5 bases, with 16 bases lying between them. The CDR3 consists of 14 residues. The CDR3 DNA follows: TGCAGCGTCGGCGGCGGGACCTTGAATGAAAAACTGTTTTTT. Residues: CSVGGGTLNEKLFF.

The CDR3 sequence is CASSQRRGGGADTQYF. The CDR3, as DNA: TGTGCCAGCAGCCAAAGACGGGGAGGGGGAGCAGATACGCAGTATTTT. The chain uses TRBV4-2 and TRBJ2-3; tentatively, D is TRBD2 (7 bases). This CDR3 contains 16 residues. V was trimmed by 2 bases and J by 4 bases, leaving 16 bases between them. Per the germline V gene, CDR1 is LGHNA and CDR2 is YNFKEQ.

V gene TRBV18 combines with J gene TRBJ2-5; D remains ambiguous. The V end was cut by 3 bases, the J end by 1 base, with 6 bases between. CDR1 KGHSH and CDR2 LQKENI come from the germline V gene. CDR3 length: 13 residues. CDR3: CASSPRIQETQYF. Written as DNA, the CDR3 is TGTGCCAGCTCACCGAGAATCCAAGAGACCCAGTACTTC.

The chain combines TRBV6-1 with TRBJ1-5; unclear D gene. With 4 bases removed from V and 4 bases from J, the gap between germline ends came to 8 bases. Germline values: CDR1 MNHNS, CDR2 SASEGT. The CDR3 contains 13 residues. Here the CDR3 reads CASSVTPNQPQHF. The CDR3 DNA reads as TGTGCCAGCAGTGTCACCCCTAATCAGCCCCAGCATTTT.

The CDR3 bases are TGCGCCAGCAGCCAAGAGGGGCCCTACGAGCAGTACTTC. Translated, it gives CASSQEGPYEQYF. The chain employs TRBV4-1 and TRBJ2-7, with D tentatively TRBD1 (5 bases). Germline loops: CDR1 MGHRA, CDR2 YSYEKL. The ends were cut back, 0 bases at V and 2 bases at J, with 5 bases in the middle. This CDR3 spans 13 amino acids.

This clone came up once. V is TRBV15 and J is TRBJ2-7; 8 positions agree with TRBD1. The V and J ends lost 5 bases and 2 bases, in that order; junction bases with no gene match: 11. Germline-derived CDR1 and CDR2 are LNHNV and YYDKDF (reference sequence). This CDR3 is built from 16 residues. The CDR3 DNA follows: TGTGCCACCAGCCCATTATCCCGGGACAGGACCTACGAGCAGTACTTC. Translated: CATSPLSRDRTYEQYF.

This chain uses TRBV5-1 with TRBJ1-6, with a tentative D call TRBD1 (6 bases). The V end lost 3 bases, the J end lost 0 bases, and 10 bases lay between the germline ends. The CDR3 has 16 residues. Germline CDR1 reads SGHRS; CDR2 reads YFSETQ. CDR3 protein: CASSSRDTSYNSPLHF. Here the CDR3 DNA reads TGCGCCAGCAGCTCCCGGGACACCTCCTATAATTCACCCCTCCACTTT.